A selection of T cell receptor beta chains follows, all from one sample in a study of T-cell reconstitution after alpha-beta-depleted transplantation in children. TCRdb re-called the PCR reads through MiXCR, storing one row per CDR3 protein. The profile shows about 400,000 distinct CDR3 sequences, less than 15% of them singletons. Specimen: PBMCs, collected from the stem cell graft. These receptors were taken from a human donor who donated a stem cell graft to a child with Fanconi anemia. CDR3s include the opening cysteine and the closing phenylalanine or tryptophan. D genes are given only for firm matches. A clone size is listed for some rows: how often the clone was seen (once, few, many), or a class if it is expanded.

V gene: TRBV21-1; D gene: .; clone size: many; J gene: TRBJ1-2; CDR3 protein: CASSKGCYGYTF; CDR3 DNA: TGTGCCAGCAGCAAAGGGTGCTATGGCTACACCTTC
V gene: TRBV6-2/TRBV6-3; D gene: .; clone size: .; J gene: TRBJ2-1; CDR3 protein: CASSSPASSYNEQFF; CDR3 DNA: TGTGCCAGCAGTTCTCCGGCTAGCTCCTACAATGAGCAGTTCTTC
V gene: TRBV20-1; D gene: .; clone size: .; J gene: TRBJ2-5; CDR3 protein: CSASDQGNQETQYF; CDR3 DNA: TGCAGTGCTAGCGATCAGGGTAACCAAGAGACCCAGTACTTC
V gene: TRBV23-1; D gene: TRBD1; clone size: .; J gene: TRBJ2-5; CDR3 protein: CASSPKPQGMETQYF; CDR3 DNA: TGCGCCAGCAGTCCCAAGCCACAGGGGATGGAGACCCAGTACTTC
V gene: TRBV24-1; D gene: .; clone size: many; J gene: TRBJ2-2; CDR3 protein: CATSEGTLANTGELFF; CDR3 DNA: TGTGCCACCAGTGAAGGGACACTCGCGAACACCGGGGAGCTGTTTTTT
V gene: TRBV5-1; D gene: TRBD1; clone size: .; J gene: TRBJ1-5; CDR3 protein: CASSLGGTGGQPQHF; CDR3 DNA: TGCGCCAGCAGCTTGGGCGGGACAGGGGGCCAGCCCCAGCATTTT
V gene: TRBV5-5; D gene: .; clone size: .; J gene: TRBJ2-2; CDR3 protein: CASSYSFATGELFF; CDR3 DNA: TGTGCCAGCAGCTATTCATTTGCGACCGGGGAGCTGTTTTTT
V gene: TRBV10-3; D gene: .; clone size: .; J gene: TRBJ1-1; CDR3 protein: CATAVNTEAFF; CDR3 DNA: TGTGCCACAGCAGTGAACACTGAAGCTTTCTTT
V gene: TRBV28; D gene: .; clone size: many; J gene: TRBJ2-3; CDR3 protein: CASSWSEGASTDTQYF; CDR3 DNA: TGTGCCAGCAGTTGGAGTGAAGGGGCTAGCACAGATACGCAGTATTTT
V gene: TRBV20-1; D gene: .; clone size: few; J gene: TRBJ2-7; CDR3 protein: CSASIGYEQYF; CDR3 DNA: TGCAGTGCTAGTATAGGGTACGAGCAGTACTTC
V gene: TRBV12-3/TRBV12-4; D gene: .; clone size: many; J gene: TRBJ1-2; CDR3 protein: CASGARETPNYGYTF; CDR3 DNA: TGTGCCAGCGGGGCTCGCGAGACACCGAACTATGGCTACACCTTC
V gene: TRBV4-3; D gene: .; clone size: .; J gene: TRBJ1-1; CDR3 protein: CASSQELGNTEAFF; CDR3 DNA: TGCGCCAGCAGCCAAGAACTCGGGAACACTGAAGCTTTCTTT
V gene: TRBV7-2; D gene: .; clone size: .; J gene: TRBJ2-2; CDR3 protein: CASSLWGTGELFF; CDR3 DNA: TGTGCCAGCAGCTTGTGGGGGACCGGGGAGCTGTTTTTT
V gene: TRBV7-3; D gene: .; clone size: few; J gene: TRBJ1-6; CDR3 protein: CASSPGGGPPLHF; CDR3 DNA: TGTGCCAGCAGCCCTGGGGGGGGTCCACCCCTCCACTTT
V gene: TRBV3-1; D gene: .; clone size: few; J gene: TRBJ1-2; CDR3 protein: CASSHEKGDGYTF; CDR3 DNA: TGTGCCAGCAGCCACGAGAAGGGGGATGGCTACACCTTC
V gene: TRBV7-9; D gene: .; clone size: few; J gene: TRBJ1-3; CDR3 protein: CASSLETGSSGNTIYF; CDR3 DNA: TGTGCCAGCAGCTTAGAGACGGGGAGCTCTGGAAACACCATATATTTT
V gene: TRBV27; D gene: TRBD2; clone size: many; J gene: TRBJ2-2; CDR3 protein: CASSFPSGGAAGELFF; CDR3 DNA: TGTGCCAGCAGTTTTCCCAGCGGGGGGGCCGCCGGGGAGCTGTTTTTT
V gene: TRBV28; D gene: .; clone size: .; J gene: TRBJ1-5; CDR3 protein: CASNGAGQPQHF; CDR3 DNA: TGTGCCAGCAACGGTGCCGGTCAGCCCCAGCATTTT
V gene: TRBV19; D gene: .; clone size: few; J gene: TRBJ2-2; CDR3 protein: CASSIGAANTGELFF; CDR3 DNA: TGTGCCAGTAGTATAGGGGCAGCCAACACCGGGGAGCTGTTTTTT
V gene: TRBV12-3/TRBV12-4; D gene: .; clone size: many; J gene: TRBJ2-3; CDR3 protein: CASSFLGVETDTQYF; CDR3 DNA: TGTGCCAGCAGTTTCCTAGGAGTAGAGACAGATACGCAGTATTTT
V gene: TRBV5-1; D gene: TRBD2; clone size: .; J gene: TRBJ2-3; CDR3 protein: CASSSRGAGTDTQYF; CDR3 DNA: TGCGCCAGCAGCTCGCGGGGGGCGGGCACAGATACGCAGTATTTT
V gene: TRBV4-2; D gene: .; clone size: .; J gene: TRBJ1-4; CDR3 protein: CASSQLAPAANEKLFF; CDR3 DNA: TGTGCCAGCAGCCAGCTCGCCCCTGCAGCTAATGAAAAACTGTTTTTT
V gene: TRBV12-3/TRBV12-4; D gene: TRBD1; clone size: .; J gene: TRBJ1-3; CDR3 protein: CASRLMSGTGDRNTIYF; CDR3 DNA: TGTGCCAGCAGATTAATGTCCGGGACAGGGGATAGAAACACCATATATTTT
V gene: TRBV5-1; D gene: TRBD2; clone size: many; J gene: TRBJ2-1; CDR3 protein: CASTSHRLAGGSEQFF; CDR3 DNA: TGCGCCAGCACCTCGCACCGACTAGCGGGGGGTAGTGAGCAGTTCTTC
V gene: TRBV28; D gene: .; clone size: .; J gene: TRBJ1-3; CDR3 protein: CASSLTPDALAGNTIYF; CDR3 DNA: TGTGCCAGCAGTTTAACCCCGGACGCTCTGGCCGGAAACACCATATATTTT
V gene: TRBV7-2; D gene: TRBD1; clone size: .; J gene: TRBJ2-1; CDR3 protein: CATNRGRGLLLYNEQFF; CDR3 DNA: TGTGCCACCAACAGAGGAAGGGGGCTACTTCTCTACAATGAGCAGTTCTTC
V gene: TRBV9; D gene: .; clone size: .; J gene: TRBJ2-5; CDR3 protein: CASSVEGETQYF; CDR3 DNA: TGTGCCAGCAGCGTAGAAGGAGAGACCCAGTACTTC
V gene: TRBV4-3; D gene: .; clone size: few; J gene: TRBJ1-5; CDR3 protein: CASSLDRGWGQPQHF; CDR3 DNA: TGCGCCAGCAGCCTAGACCGGGGTTGGGGTCAGCCCCAGCATTTT
V gene: TRBV2; D gene: .; clone size: .; J gene: TRBJ2-1; CDR3 protein: CASSKDSLRIYNEQFF; CDR3 DNA: TGTGCCAGCAGTAAGGACAGCCTACGGATCTACAATGAGCAGTTCTTC
V gene: TRBV7-2; D gene: TRBD1; clone size: .; J gene: TRBJ1-5; CDR3 protein: CASSLVGTDSNQPQHF; CDR3 DNA: TGTGCCAGCAGCTTAGTGGGGACAGATAGCAATCAGCCCCAGCATTTT
V gene: TRBV6-1; D gene: .; clone size: once; J gene: TRBJ1-5; CDR3 protein: CASTGGGRDQPQHF; CDR3 DNA: TGTGCCAGCACCGGTGGTGGCAGAGATCAGCCCCAGCATTTT